The source of this T cell receptor beta chain is a study of blood T cells in healthy people across ages. Sample-barcoded 5' priming and a J-beta primer mix drove a second PCR of about 7 to 11 cycles. TCRdb re-called the 5' RACE reads with MiXCR, one entry per CDR3 protein. Of 1,800,000 or so distinct CDR3 sequences listed, approximately 39% are singletons. Germline CDR1 and CDR2: SGHTA and FQGNSA. The CDR3 is 15 residues long. V was trimmed by 1 base and J by 0 bases, leaving 9 bases between them. A few counts support this clonotype. The sample taken for sequencing was blood. V is TRBV7-2 and J is TRBJ1-1; D remains ambiguous. The clonotype comes from a human donor in good health. In DNA form, the CDR3 reads TGTGCCAGCAGCTTAGGGAACGCCTTGAACACTGAAGCTTTCTTT. It specifies CASSLGNALNTEAFF.